This T cell receptor beta chain was identified in a study of shared T cell receptors in the human thymus (dated by TCRdb to the early 2020s). Regarding the study in general: The study examined how self-reactive, shared T-cell receptor alpha chains are generated in the human thymus.

As regards this clone: The antigen it binds to is not known. Base quality data are lacking; no much larger clone is found one base away.

Receptors were amplified or captured by the immunoSEQ multiplex PCR assay. The table was pulled from immuneACCESS by TCRdb, which kept in-frame rearrangements only. Such tables lose some clones; where checked, under half of the loss comes from unresolved V genes, and the rest has no known cause. A total of over 650,000 clones appear in this sample, 87% of them only once. Of the sample, roughly 0.0089% is held by the ten largest clones. The CDR3 runs 13 amino acids, cysteine and phenylalanine included. Only the CDR3 region is kept as DNA, spanning 39 bases read in frame from base 1. Trimming at the junction amounts to 4 bases on V and 7 bases on J, and the germline ends lie 11 bases apart. The germline V gene provides CDR1 MDHEN and CDR2 SYDVKM. The same sample was also used in a study of human thymus T cells. The second investigation adds: Donors were immunologically healthy infants undergoing open corrective cardiac surgery for congenital heart defects in Finland. The thymus tissue came from surgical resects taken out during corrective cardiac surgery. V and J gene segment usage appeared biased in both thymic and peripheral blood repertoires. The related research reported highly overlapping thymic TCR repertoires among unrelated individuals. The study used fewer than ten infant thymus samples plus four related peripheral blood samples to characterize TCR alpha and beta repertoires. The cohort included about 6 male and a couple of female infants, with donor ages spanning 7 to 244 days. Thymocytes were mechanically released from the tissue and were stored as pellets of roughly 10-34 million cells at -70 degrees C. A QIAsymphony instrument was used to extract genomic DNA from frozen cell pellets. TCRB and TCRAD loci were amplified from a standardized quantity of quality-controlled genomic DNA using the immunoSEQ multiplex PCR assay. The amplicons covered the V(D)J region and were long enough to include the CDR3 and to identify the V and J genes. Amplicon sequencing was performed on an Illumina platform through the commercial immunoSEQ service. Corrections for primer bias and sequencing errors followed previously described methods, while TCRAD and TCRB definitions were based on the IMGT database. The repertoires were analysed using immunoSEQ Analyzer 3.0 and VDJTools for basic statistics, V/J segment usage, diversity estimates, rarefaction and pairwise overlap. To estimate diversity, the Chao1, ChaoE, Efron-Thisted, Shannon and inverse Simpson indices were applied, and diversity was also estimated on datasets down-sampled to the smallest sample. For repertoire overlap, CDR3 nucleotide sequence, V gene and J gene had to match strictly, and clustering was done by Jaccard-based multidimensional scaling. Thymus samples yielded on average roughly 790,000 unique TCRB clonotypes, compared with 80,000 to 95,000 from blood samples.

Sequenced sample: thymocytes. The receptor comes from a boy younger than two with a congenital heart defect. Donor details come from another sample of the same person, matched by shared clones. The chain is encoded by TRBV28 joined to TRBJ1-5, with the D gene not clear enough to name. The CDR3: CASSSRLRQPQHF. The nucleotide sequence is TGTGCCAGCAGTTCCCGACTTCGACAGCCCCAGCATTTT.